Sequencing of this T cell receptor beta chain was carried out in a study of blood T cell repertoires in COVID-19. Study background: Spain, Italy and the United States supplied samples that represented acute and convalescent COVID-19. PBMCs, B-cell-depleted T cells, or T cells were the source of the cDNA or gDNA that made up the material.

Per the original methods: Nucleated cell number was recorded as an estimate derived from reference gene primer amplification. Here immunoSEQ multiplex PCR was the method, and the copy in TCRdb shows in-frame clones only, minus some. The V and J calls and clone size are taken from that table; D and trimming were inferred from the DNA. The sample holds 95,000 to 110,000 clones, roughly 90% seen once. In germline, CDR1 is MNHNY, CDR2 SVGAGI (reference sequence). The CDR3 consists of 14 residues. Losses at the gene ends were 5 bases for V and 5 bases for J; bases not matched to a gene: 7. The chain recombines TRBV6-6 with TRBJ1-1; 8 positions agree with TRBD1. The sequence was collected from a man in his forties with active or convalescent COVID-19. Sequenced sample: peripheral blood. The CDR3 sequence: CASSPRGQRTEAFF. The CDR3 DNA follows: TGTGCCAGCAGTCCCAGGGGGCAAAGAACTGAAGCTTTCTTT.